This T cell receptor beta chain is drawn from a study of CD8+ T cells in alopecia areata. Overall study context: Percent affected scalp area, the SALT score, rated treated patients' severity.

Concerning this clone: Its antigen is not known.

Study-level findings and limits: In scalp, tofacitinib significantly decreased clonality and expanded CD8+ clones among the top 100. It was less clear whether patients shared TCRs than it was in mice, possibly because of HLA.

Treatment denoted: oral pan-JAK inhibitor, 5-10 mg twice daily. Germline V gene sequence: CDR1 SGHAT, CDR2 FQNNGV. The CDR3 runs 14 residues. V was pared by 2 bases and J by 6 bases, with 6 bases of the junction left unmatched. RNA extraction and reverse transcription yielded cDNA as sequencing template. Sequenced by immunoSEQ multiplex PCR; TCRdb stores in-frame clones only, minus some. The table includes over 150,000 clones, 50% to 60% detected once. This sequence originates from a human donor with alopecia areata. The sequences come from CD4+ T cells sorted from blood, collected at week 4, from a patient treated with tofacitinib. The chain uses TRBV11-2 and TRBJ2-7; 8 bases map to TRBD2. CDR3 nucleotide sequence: TGTGCCAGCAGCTTAAACGGGGGGGTAGCCGAGCAGTACTTC. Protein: CASSLNGGVAEQYF.